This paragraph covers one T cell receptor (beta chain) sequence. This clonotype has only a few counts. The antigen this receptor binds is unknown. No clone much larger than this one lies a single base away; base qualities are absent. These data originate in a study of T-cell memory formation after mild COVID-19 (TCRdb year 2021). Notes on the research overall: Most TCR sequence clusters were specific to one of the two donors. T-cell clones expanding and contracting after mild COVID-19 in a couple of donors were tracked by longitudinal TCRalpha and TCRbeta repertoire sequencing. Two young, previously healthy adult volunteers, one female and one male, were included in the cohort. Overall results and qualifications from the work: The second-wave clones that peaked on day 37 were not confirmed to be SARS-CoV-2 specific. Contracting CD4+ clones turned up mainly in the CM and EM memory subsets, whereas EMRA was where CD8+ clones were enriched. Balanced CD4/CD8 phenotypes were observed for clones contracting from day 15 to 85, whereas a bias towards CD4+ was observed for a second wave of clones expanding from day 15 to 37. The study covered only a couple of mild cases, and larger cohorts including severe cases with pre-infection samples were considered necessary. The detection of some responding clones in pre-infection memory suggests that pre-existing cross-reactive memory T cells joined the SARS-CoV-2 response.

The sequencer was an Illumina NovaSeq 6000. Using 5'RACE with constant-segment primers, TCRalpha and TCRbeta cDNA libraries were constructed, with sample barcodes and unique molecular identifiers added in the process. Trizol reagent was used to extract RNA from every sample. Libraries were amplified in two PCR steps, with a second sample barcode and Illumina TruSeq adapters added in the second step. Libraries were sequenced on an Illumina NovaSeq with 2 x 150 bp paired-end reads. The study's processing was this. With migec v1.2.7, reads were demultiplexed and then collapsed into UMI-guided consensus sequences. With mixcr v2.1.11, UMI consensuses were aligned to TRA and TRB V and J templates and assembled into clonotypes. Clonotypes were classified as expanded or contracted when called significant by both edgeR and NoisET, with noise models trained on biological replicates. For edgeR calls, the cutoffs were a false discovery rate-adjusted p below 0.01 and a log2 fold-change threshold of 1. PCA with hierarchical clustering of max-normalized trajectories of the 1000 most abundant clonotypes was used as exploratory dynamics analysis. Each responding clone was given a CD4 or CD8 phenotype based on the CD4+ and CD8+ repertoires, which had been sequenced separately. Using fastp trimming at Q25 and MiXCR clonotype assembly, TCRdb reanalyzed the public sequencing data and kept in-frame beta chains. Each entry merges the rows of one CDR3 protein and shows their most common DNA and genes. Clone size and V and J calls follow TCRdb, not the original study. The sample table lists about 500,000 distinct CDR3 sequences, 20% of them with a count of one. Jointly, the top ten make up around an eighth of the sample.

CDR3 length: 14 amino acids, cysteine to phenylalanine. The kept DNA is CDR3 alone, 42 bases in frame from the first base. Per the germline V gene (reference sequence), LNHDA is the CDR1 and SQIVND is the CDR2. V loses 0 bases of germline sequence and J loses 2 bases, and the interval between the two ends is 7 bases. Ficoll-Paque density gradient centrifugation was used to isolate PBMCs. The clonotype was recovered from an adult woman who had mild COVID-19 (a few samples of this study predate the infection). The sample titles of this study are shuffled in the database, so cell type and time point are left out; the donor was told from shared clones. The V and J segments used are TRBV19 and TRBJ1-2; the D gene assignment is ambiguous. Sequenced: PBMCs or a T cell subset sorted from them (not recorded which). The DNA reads TGTGCCAGTAGTATAGATCGGGGAAACTATGGCTACACCTTC. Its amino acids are CASSIDRGNYGYTF. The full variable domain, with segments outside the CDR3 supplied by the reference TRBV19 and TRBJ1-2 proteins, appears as DGGITQSPKYLFRKEGQNVTLSCEQNLNHDAMYWYRQDPGQGLRLIYYSQIVNDFQKGDIAEGYSVSREKKESFPLTVTSAQKNPTAFYLCASSIDRGNYGYTFGSGTRLTVV.